A single sample gave rise to the 22 T cell receptor beta chains below, sequenced in a study of cytomegalovirus exposure and HLA in healthy donors. Profiling relied on immunoSEQ multiplex PCR, and the TCRdb table lists in-frame clones only, not all of them. The data show approximately 54,000 clones, roughly nine tenths seen once. Material for sequencing was PBMCs. These receptors all come from a woman aged 18 to 35 in good health and CMV-seropositive.

J is TRBJ1-5 and V is TRBV27; unclear D gene. The CDR3 length is 15 residues. Germline loops: CDR1 MNHEY, CDR2 SMNVEV (reference sequence). V lost 5 bases to trimming and J lost 4 bases, with 15 bases between them. Here the CDR3 DNA reads TGTGCCAGCAGTCCCTACCCCACTACAAATCAGCCCCAGCATTTT. Protein sequence: CASSPYPTTNQPQHF.

In this sample, this clone turned up once. The J gene is TRBJ2-5, the V gene TRBV7-2; TRBD1 matches at 8 bases. Trimming removed 5 bases from V and 5 bases from J; junction bases left unmatched: 7. The CDR3 consists of 14 residues. In germline, CDR1 is SGHTA, CDR2 FQGNSA. CDR3 region: CASSLDRGMETQYF. DNA for the CDR3: TGTGCCAGCAGCCTCGACAGGGGTATGGAGACCCAGTACTTC.

The V gene is TRBV29-1, the J gene TRBJ2-2; the match to TRBD2 covers 9 bases. The germline gives CDR1 SQVTM, CDR2 ANQGSEA. V was pared by 6 bases and J by 3 bases, with 14 bases of the junction left unmatched. CDR3 size: 17 residues. The CDR3 sequence is CSVHNSPGTSHTGELFF. The CDR3 DNA follows: TGCAGCGTCCACAACTCTCCCGGGACTAGCCACACCGGGGAGCTGTTTTTT.

The J gene is TRBJ2-7, the V gene TRBV5-8, with D unresolved. The V end lost 3 bases, the J end lost 0 bases, and 16 bases lay between the germline ends. The CDR3 is 16 residues long. Germline CDR1 SGHTS, CDR2 YDEGEE. The DNA of the CDR3 is TGTGCCAGCAGCTCATATCAGGTCCCGGACTCCTACGAGCAGTACTTC. Translated, it gives CASSSYQVPDSYEQYF.

The J gene is TRBJ1-5, the V gene TRBV30; TRBD1 matches at 8 bases. The CDR3 loop spans 14 amino acids. Unmatched junction bases numbered 5, after V lost 1 base and J lost 6 bases. Looked up from germline, CDR1 is GTSNPN and CDR2 is SVGIG (reference sequence). The CDR3 DNA reads as TGTGCCTGGAGTGACGGGACAGGAGTTCAGCCCCAGCATTTT. It translates to CAWSDGTGVQPQHF.

The V gene is TRBV9, the J gene TRBJ2-1, with D maybe TRBD1 (5 bases). The CDR3 is 12 amino acids. The V gene's germline CDR1 is SGDLS and CDR2 YYNGEE. The CDR3 DNA sequence: TGTAATAATGGCAGGGCCGGGAATGAGCAGTTCTTC. Its protein is CNNGRAGNEQFF.

The chain recombines TRBV5-1 with TRBJ2-2; TRBD1 might be the D (6 bases). Trimming left V 0 bases short and J 6 bases short, with 12 bases between. This CDR3 region has 15 residues. Germline assignment: CDR1 SGHRS and CDR2 YFSETQ. The CDR3 region is CASSLGQAKSGELFF. Written as DNA, the CDR3 is TGCGCCAGCAGCTTGGGACAGGCGAAATCCGGGGAGCTGTTTTTT.

The rearrangement uses TRBV5-1 and TRBJ2-3; tentatively, D is TRBD1 (6 bases). This CDR3 is built from 14 residues. V was shortened by 6 bases and J by 4 bases, with 15 bases between the two germline ends. From germline, CDR1 is SGHRS and CDR2 YFSETQ. CDR3 protein: CASTLGGRPDTQYF. In DNA form, the CDR3 reads TGCGCCAGCACCCTAGGGGGAAGGCCAGATACGCAGTATTTT.

The CDR3 coding sequence is TGTGCCAGCACCGTGAGCTCTGGAAACACCATATATTTT. It is translated as CASTVSSGNTIYF. The gene calls are TRBV6-1 and TRBJ1-3; D is unclear. CDR3 length equals 13 residues. Germline V gene sequence: CDR1 MNHNS, CDR2 SASEGT. The V gene lost 7 bases and the J gene lost 0 bases, with 7 bases spanning the gap.

This chain links TRBV6-4 with TRBJ1-6, with D perhaps matching TRBD1 (5 bases). The CDR3 covers 15 residues. The germline CDR1 and CDR2 sequences are MRHNA and SNTAGT. V was trimmed by 3 bases and J by 10 bases, leaving 16 bases between them. CDR3 loop: CASSEDPGSVSPLHF. The DNA of the CDR3 is TGTGCCAGCAGTGAAGACCCAGGGTCGGTCTCACCCCTCCACTTT.

The V and J genes are TRBV6-1 and TRBJ1-2, with D perhaps matching TRBD1 (6 bases). V was shortened by 2 bases and J by 8 bases, with 12 bases between the two germline ends. In germline, CDR1 is MNHNS, CDR2 SASEGT. The CDR3 consists of 13 residues. The CDR3 sequence: CASSETQGRGYTF. CDR3 bases: TGTGCCAGCAGTGAAACGCAGGGGCGCGGCTACACCTTC.

J is TRBJ2-3 and V is TRBV5-4; 15 bases map to TRBD2. The CDR3 totals 18 residues. J lost 0 bases, V lost 4 bases, and 6 bases had no gene match. The germline gives CDR1 SGHNT, CDR2 YYREEE (reference sequence). The CDR3 DNA sequence: TGTGCCAGCAGCCGTGGGACTAGCGGGGGGCTAAGCACAGATACGCAGTATTTT. This encodes CASSRGTSGGLSTDTQYF.

The rearrangement links TRBV5-1 to TRBJ2-7; 7 positions agree with TRBD1. Trimming cost V 3 bases and J 3 bases; bases outside gene matches: 6. Germline values: CDR1 SGHRS, CDR2 YFSETQ. The CDR3 covers 14 residues. The CDR3 loop reads CASSSIQGYYEQYF. CDR3 bases: TGCGCCAGCAGCTCCATACAGGGGTACTACGAGCAGTACTTC.

The rearrangement links TRBV4-2 to TRBJ2-1; 11 bases align to TRBD2. There are 16 residues in the CDR3. The V gene end was trimmed by 3 bases and the J gene end by 6 bases; junction bases not matched to a gene: 7. In germline, CDR1 is LGHNA, CDR2 YNFKEQ. The CDR3 DNA reads TGTGCCAGCAGCCAGAATAGCGGGGGGGATCCCAATGAGCAGTTCTTC. Protein sequence: CASSQNSGGDPNEQFF.

DNA of the CDR3: TGTGCCAGCAGCCGCCTCTCCGGGCTAGCGGGGTCCCATGAGCAGTTCTTC. Translating gives CASSRLSGLAGSHEQFF. The rearrangement uses TRBV14 and TRBJ2-1; the match to TRBD2 covers 9 bases. V dropped 4 bases and J dropped 8; count of bases not matched to a gene: 15. This CDR3 is 17 amino acids long. Germline V gene sequence: CDR1 SGHDN, CDR2 FVKESK.

The rearrangement joins TRBV18 to TRBJ2-6; D is possibly TRBD2 (5 bases). CDR3 length: 18 residues. CDR1 and CDR2 (germline): KGHSH, LQKENI. V gave up 6 bases and J gave up 4 bases, with 22 bases separating them. The CDR3 sequence is CASSQSSARARGANVLTF. In DNA, the CDR3 is TGTGCCAGCTCGCAATCCTCCGCGCGGGCGAGAGGGGCCAACGTCCTGACTTTC.

V is TRBV27 and J is TRBJ1-6, with D perhaps TRBD1 (5 bases). CDR1 and CDR2 (germline): MNHEY, SMNVEV (reference sequence). The CDR3 has 14 residues. V was trimmed by 5 bases and J by 7 bases, leaving 12 bases between them. DNA of the CDR3: TGTGCCAGCAGTACTCGGGACTTCAATTCACCCCTCCACTTT. Amino acids: CASSTRDFNSPLHF.

The genes are TRBV6-5 and TRBJ1-1, with D perhaps TRBD1 (5 bases). V lost 2 bases and J 4 bases, leaving 11 bases between the germline ends. Germline-derived CDR1 and CDR2 are MNHEY and SVGAGI. The CDR3 is made up of 14 amino acids. Here the CDR3 DNA reads TGTGCCAGCAGTTACGGTCACGGGGGCACTGAAGCTTTCTTT. Its protein product is CASSYGHGGTEAFF.

This chain uses TRBV28 with TRBJ2-4; a weak D match, TRBD1 (6 bases). The CDR3 is made up of 13 amino acids. Between the trimmed V and J ends, which lost 10 bases and 7 bases, there was a span of 17 bases. Germline CDR1 is MDHEN and CDR2 is SYDVKM. The CDR3 coding sequence is TGTGCCACACAACAGGGTTTAAGCAACATTCAGTACTTC. It codes for CATQQGLSNIQYF. The full variable domain, in which reference TRBV28 and TRBJ2-4 provide the parts outside the CDR3, is DVKVTQSSRYLVKRTGEKVFLECVQDMDHENMFWYRQDPGLGLRLIYFSYDVKMKEKGDIPEGYSVSREKKERFSLILESASTNQTSMYLCATQQGLSNIQYFGAGTRLSVL.

V is TRBV16 and J is TRBJ1-2, with TRBD1 identical over 7 bases. This CDR3 spans 13 amino acids. V was clipped by 2 bases and J by 14 bases; unmatched bases: 11. Germline-derived CDR1 and CDR2 are KGHSY and FQNENV. CDR3 bases: TGTGCCAGCAGCCAAAATCTTGACAGGGAGTATACCTTC. Amino acid sequence: CASSQNLDREYTF.

The chain has TRBV7-2 and TRBJ1-3; D remains ambiguous. V lost 8 bases and J 1 base, leaving 9 bases between the germline ends. The CDR3 length is 13 residues. Germline CDR1 reads SGHTA; CDR2 reads FQGNSA. DNA for the CDR3: TGTGCCAGCGGAGTCCAATCTGGAAACACCATATATTTT. Protein product: CASGVQSGNTIYF.

The chain recombines TRBV5-6 with TRBJ2-5; D unclear. Germline CDR1 is SGHDT and CDR2 is YYEEEE. The CDR3 totals 13 residues. V was shortened by 0 bases and J by 3 bases, with 6 bases between the two germline ends. The CDR3 region is CASSLGQKETQYF. For the CDR3, the DNA is TGTGCCAGCAGCTTGGGGCAAAAAGAGACCCAGTACTTC.